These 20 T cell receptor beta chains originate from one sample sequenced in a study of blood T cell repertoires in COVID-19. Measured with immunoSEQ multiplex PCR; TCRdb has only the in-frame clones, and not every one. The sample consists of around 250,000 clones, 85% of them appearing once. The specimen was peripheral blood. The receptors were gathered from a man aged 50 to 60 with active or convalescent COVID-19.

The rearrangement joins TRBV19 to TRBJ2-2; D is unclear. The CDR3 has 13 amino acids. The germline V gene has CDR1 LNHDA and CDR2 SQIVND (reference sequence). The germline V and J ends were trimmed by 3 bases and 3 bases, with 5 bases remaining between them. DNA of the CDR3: TGTGCCAGTAGTATCCCTTACACCGGGGAGCTGTTTTTT. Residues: CASSIPYTGELFF.

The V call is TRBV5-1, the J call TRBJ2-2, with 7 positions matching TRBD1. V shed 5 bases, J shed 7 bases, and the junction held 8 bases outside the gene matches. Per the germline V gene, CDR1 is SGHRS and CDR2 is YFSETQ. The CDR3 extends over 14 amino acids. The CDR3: CASSSDREGGELFF. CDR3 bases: TGCGCCAGCAGTTCCGACAGGGAAGGCGGGGAGCTGTTTTTT.

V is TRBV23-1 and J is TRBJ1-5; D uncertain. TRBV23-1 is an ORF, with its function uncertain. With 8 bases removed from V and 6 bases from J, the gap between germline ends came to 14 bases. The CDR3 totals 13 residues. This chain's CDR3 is CASVRDRSQPQHF. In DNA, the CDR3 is TGCGCCAGCGTACGGGATCGGAGTCAGCCCCAGCATTTT.

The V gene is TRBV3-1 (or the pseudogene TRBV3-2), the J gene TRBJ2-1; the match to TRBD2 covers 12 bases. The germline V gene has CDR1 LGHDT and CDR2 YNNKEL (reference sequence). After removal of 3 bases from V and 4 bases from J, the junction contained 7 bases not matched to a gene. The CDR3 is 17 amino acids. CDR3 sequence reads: CASSHPPTSGRYNEQFF. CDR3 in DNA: TGTGCCAGCAGCCACCCCCCAACTAGCGGGAGGTACAATGAGCAGTTCTTC.

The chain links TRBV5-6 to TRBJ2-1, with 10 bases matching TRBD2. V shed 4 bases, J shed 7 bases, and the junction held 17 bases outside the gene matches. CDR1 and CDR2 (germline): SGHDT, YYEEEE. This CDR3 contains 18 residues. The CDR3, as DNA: TGTGCCAGCAGCCCTATGAAGCGGGAGGGCCCTAGGGGGAATGAGCAGTTCTTC. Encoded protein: CASSPMKREGPRGNEQFF.

This chain's CDR3 is CASSNAPTGYGYTF. For the CDR3, the DNA is TGTGCCAGCAGTAATGCACCGACAGGGTATGGCTACACCTTC. This chain uses TRBV28 with TRBJ1-2; 7 bases line up with TRBD1. The CDR3 covers 14 residues. V shed 5 bases, J shed 5 bases, and the junction held 8 bases outside the gene matches. Germline CDR1 is MDHEN and CDR2 is SYDVKM.

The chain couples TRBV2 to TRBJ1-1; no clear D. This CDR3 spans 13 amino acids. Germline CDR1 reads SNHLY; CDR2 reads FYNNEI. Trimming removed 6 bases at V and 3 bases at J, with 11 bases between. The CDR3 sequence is CASRVKRDTEAFF. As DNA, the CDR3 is TGTGCCAGCAGAGTTAAGCGGGACACTGAAGCTTTCTTT.

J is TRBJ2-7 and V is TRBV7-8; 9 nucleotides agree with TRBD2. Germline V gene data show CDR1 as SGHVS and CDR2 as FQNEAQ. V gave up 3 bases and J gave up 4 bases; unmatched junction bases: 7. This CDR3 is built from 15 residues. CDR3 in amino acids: CASSFASGRNYEQYF. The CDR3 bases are TGTGCCAGCAGCTTCGCAAGCGGGAGGAATTACGAGCAGTACTTC.

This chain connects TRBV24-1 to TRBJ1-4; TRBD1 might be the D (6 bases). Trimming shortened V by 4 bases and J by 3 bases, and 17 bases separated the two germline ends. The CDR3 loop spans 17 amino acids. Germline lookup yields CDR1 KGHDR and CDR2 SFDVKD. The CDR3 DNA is TGTGCCACCAGTGAAGGGGGGGCAGTATCAGCTAATGAAAAACTGTTTTTT. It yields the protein CATSEGGAVSANEKLFF.

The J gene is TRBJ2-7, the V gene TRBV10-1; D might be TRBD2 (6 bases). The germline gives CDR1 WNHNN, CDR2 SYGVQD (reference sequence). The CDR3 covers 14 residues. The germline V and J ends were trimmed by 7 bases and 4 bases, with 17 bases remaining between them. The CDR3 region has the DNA TGCGCCAGCACCGCTCTGGAGGGACGTTACGAGCAGTACTTC. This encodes CASTALEGRYEQYF.

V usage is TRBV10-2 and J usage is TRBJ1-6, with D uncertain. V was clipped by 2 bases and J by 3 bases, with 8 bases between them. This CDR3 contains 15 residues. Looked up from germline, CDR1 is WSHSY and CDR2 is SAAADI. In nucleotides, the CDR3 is TGCGCCAGCAGTGAGCGAGAAAACTATAATTCACCCCTCCACTTT. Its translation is CASSERENYNSPLHF.

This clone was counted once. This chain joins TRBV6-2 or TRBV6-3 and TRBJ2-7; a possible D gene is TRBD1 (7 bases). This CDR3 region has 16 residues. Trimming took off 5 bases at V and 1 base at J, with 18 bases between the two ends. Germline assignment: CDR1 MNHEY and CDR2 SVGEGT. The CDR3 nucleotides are TGTGCCAGCAGTCCCTGGACAGGAGCGGGTTCCTACGAGCAGTACTTC. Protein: CASSPWTGAGSYEQYF.

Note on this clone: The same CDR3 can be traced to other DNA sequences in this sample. The CDR3 DNA reads as TGTGCCAGCTCACCACGGGGAGGCACTGAAGCTTTCTTT. This codes for CASSPRGGTEAFF. The chain uses TRBV18 and TRBJ1-1; D gene unclear. Trimming shortened V by 1 base and J by 4 bases, and 7 bases separated the two germline ends. CDR3 length equals 13 residues. Germline CDR1 KGHSH, CDR2 LQKENI.

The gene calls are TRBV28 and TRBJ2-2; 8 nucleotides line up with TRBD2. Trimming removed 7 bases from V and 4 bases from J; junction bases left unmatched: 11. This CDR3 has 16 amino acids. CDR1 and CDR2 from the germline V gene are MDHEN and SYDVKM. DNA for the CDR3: TGTGCCAGCAACCCCGGGGGGGGGAGAGGCACCGGGGAGCTGTTTTTT. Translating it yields CASNPGGGRGTGELFF.

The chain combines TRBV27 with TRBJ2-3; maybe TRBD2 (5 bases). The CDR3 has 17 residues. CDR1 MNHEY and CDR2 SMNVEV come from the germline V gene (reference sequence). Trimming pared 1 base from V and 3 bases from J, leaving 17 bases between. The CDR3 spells CASSLFEGNLRTDTQYF. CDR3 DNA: TGTGCCAGCAGTTTATTCGAGGGAAACCTACGGACAGATACGCAGTATTTT.

The CDR3, as DNA: TGTGCCAGCAGTCTACTAGGGCAAGAGACCCAGTACTTC. Protein: CASSLLGQETQYF. The rearrangement joins TRBV6-6 to TRBJ2-5; tentative D call: TRBD2 (5 bases). Trimming shortened V by 5 bases and J by 2 bases, and 9 bases separated the two germline ends. The germline V gene encodes CDR1 MNHNY and CDR2 SVGAGI (reference sequence). CDR3 length equals 13 residues.

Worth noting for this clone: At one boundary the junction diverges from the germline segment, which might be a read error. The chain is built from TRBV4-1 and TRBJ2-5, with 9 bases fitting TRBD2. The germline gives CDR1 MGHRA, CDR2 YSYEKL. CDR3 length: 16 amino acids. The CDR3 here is CASSQVRTSVTKRLDF. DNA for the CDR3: TGCGCCAGCAGCCAGGTGAGGACTAGCGTGACCAAGAGACTAGACTTC.

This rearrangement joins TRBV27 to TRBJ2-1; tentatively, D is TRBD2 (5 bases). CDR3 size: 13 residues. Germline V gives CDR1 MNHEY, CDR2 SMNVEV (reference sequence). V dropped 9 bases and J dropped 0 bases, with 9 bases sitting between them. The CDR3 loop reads CASTGSSYNEQFF. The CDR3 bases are TGTGCCAGTACGGGGAGCTCCTACAATGAGCAGTTCTTC.

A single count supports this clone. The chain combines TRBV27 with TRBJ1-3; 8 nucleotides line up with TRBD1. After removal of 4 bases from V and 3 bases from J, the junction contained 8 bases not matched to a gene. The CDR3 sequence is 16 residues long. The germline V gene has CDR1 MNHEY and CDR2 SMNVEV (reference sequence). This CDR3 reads CASSSAGTGRGNTIYF. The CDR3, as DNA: TGTGCCAGCAGTTCCGCCGGGACAGGCCGTGGAAACACCATATATTTT.

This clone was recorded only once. The CDR3 here is CASSQGLAYGYTF. In DNA form, the CDR3 reads TGTGCCAGCAGCCAGGGACTGGCCTATGGCTACACCTTC. The chain uses TRBV3-1 (or the pseudogene TRBV3-2) and TRBJ1-2; a weak D match, TRBD1 (5 bases). CDR3 size: 13 residues. Trimming took off 3 bases at V and 4 bases at J, with 9 bases between the two ends. The germline gives CDR1 LGHDT, CDR2 YNNKEL (reference sequence).